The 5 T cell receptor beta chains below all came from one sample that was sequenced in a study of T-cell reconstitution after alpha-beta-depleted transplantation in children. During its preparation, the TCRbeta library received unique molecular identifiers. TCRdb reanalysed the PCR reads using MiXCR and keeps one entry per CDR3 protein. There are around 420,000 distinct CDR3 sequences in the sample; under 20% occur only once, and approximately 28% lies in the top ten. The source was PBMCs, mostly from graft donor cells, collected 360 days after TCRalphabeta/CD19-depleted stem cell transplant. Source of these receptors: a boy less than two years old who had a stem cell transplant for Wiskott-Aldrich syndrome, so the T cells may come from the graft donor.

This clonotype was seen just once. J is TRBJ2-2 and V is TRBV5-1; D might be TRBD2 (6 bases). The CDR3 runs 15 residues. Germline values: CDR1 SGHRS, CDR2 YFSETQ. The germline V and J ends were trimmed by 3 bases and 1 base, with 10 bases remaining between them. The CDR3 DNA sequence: TGCGCCAGCAGCTCCGGGGGACTGAACACCGGGGAGCTGTTTTTT. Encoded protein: CASSSGGLNTGELFF.

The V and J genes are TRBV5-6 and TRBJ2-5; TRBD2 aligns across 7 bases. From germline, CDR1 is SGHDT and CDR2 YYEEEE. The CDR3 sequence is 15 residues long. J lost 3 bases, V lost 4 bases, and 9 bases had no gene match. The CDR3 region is CASSPGRGGEETQYF. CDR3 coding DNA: TGTGCCAGCAGCCCCGGCCGGGGAGGGGAAGAGACCCAGTACTTC.

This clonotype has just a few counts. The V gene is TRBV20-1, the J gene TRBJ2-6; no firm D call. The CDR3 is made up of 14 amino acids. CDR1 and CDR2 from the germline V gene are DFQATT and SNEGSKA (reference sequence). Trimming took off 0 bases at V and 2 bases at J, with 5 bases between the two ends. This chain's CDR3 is CSARDLAGANVLTF. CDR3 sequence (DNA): TGCAGTGCTAGAGATTTAGCTGGGGCCAACGTCCTGACTTTC.

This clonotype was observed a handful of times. The CDR3 DNA sequence: TGCAGTGCTGGCCAAGAGACCCAGTACTTC. It codes for CSAGQETQYF. The chain has TRBV20-1 and TRBJ2-5; D is undetermined. This CDR3 is built from 10 residues. Trimming took 5 bases from V and 1 from J, leaving 2 bases between them. Germline V lookup: CDR1 DFQATT, CDR2 SNEGSKA (reference sequence).

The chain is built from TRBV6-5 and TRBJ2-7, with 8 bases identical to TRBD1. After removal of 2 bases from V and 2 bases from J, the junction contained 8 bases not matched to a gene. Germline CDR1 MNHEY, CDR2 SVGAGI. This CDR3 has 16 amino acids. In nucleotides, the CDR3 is TGTGCCAGCAGTTACAGAGACAGGGGTGGTCCCTACGAGCAGTACTTC. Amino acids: CASSYRDRGGPYEQYF.